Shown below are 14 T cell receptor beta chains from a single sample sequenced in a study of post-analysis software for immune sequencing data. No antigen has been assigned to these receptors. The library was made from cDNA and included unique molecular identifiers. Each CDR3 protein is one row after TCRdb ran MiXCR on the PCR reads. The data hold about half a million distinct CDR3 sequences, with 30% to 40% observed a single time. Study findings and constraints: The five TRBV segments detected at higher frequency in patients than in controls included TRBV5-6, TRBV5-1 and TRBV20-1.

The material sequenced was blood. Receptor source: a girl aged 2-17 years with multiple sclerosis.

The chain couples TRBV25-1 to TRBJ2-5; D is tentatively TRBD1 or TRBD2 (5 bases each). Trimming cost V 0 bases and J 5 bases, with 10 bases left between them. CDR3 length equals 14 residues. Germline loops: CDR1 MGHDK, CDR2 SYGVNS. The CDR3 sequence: CASSEYGGRETQYF. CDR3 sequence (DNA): TGTGCCAGCAGTGAATATGGGGGTCGCGAGACCCAGTACTTC. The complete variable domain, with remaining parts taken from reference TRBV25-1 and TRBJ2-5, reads EADIYQTPRYLVIGTGKKITLECSQTMGHDKMYWYQQDPGMELHLIHYSYGVNSTEKGDLSSESTVSRIRTEHFPLTLESARPSHTSQYLCASSEYGGRETQYFGPGTRLLVL.

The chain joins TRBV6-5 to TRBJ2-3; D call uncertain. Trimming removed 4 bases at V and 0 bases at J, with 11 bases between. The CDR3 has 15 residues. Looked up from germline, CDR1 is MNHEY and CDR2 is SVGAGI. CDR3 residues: CASSSLPPSTDTQYF. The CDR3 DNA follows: TGTGCCAGCAGTTCCCTCCCACCAAGCACAGATACGCAGTATTTT.

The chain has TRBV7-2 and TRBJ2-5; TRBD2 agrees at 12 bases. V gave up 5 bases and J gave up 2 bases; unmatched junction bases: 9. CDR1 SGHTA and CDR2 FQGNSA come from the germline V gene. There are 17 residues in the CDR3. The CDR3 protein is CASSLLWTSGEQETQYF. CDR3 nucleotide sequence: TGTGCCAGCAGCCTTTTATGGACTAGCGGGGAGCAAGAGACCCAGTACTTC. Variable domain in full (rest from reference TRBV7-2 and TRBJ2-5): GAGVSQSPSNKVTEKGKDVELRCDPISGHTALYWYRQSLGQGLEFLIYFQGNSAPDKSGLPSDRFSAERTGGSVSTLTIQRTQQEDSAVYLCASSLLWTSGEQETQYFGPGTRLLVL.

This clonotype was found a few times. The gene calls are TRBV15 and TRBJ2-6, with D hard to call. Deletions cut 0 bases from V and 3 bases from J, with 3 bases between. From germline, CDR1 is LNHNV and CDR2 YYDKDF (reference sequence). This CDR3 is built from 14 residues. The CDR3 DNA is TGTGCCACCAGCAGAGAGGTTGGGGCCAACGTCCTGACTTTC. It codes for CATSREVGANVLTF.

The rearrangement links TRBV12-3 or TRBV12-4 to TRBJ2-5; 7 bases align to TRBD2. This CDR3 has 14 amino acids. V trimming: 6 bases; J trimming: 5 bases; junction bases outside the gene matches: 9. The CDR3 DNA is TGTGCCAGCAGCCGACCGGGACTAACGGAGACCCAGTACTTC. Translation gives CASSRPGLTETQYF.

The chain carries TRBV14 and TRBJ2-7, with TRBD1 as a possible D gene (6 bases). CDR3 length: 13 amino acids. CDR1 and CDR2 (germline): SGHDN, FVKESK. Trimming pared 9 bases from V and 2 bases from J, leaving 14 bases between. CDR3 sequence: CARETGPPYEQYF. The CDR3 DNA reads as TGTGCCAGAGAAACAGGGCCTCCCTACGAGCAGTACTTC.

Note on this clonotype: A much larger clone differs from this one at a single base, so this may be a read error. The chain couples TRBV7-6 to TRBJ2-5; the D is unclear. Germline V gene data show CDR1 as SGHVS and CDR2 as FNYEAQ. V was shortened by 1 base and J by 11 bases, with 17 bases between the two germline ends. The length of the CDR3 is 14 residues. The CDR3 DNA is TGTGCCAGCAGCTTAGGTGGCAGATACAATGAGCAGTACTTC. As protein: CASSLGGRYNEQYF. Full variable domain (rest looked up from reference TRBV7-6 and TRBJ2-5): GAGVSQSPRYKVTKRGQDVALRCDPISGHVSLYWYRQALGQGPEFLTYFNYEAQQDKSGLPNDRFSAERPEGSISTLTIQRTEQRDSAMYRCASSLGGRYNEQYFGPGTRLLVL.

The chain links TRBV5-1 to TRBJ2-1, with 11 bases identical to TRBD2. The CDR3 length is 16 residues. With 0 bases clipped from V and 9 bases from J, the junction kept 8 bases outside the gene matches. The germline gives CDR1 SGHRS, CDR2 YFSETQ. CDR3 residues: CASSLEGLAGGGEQFF. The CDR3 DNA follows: TGCGCCAGCAGCTTGGAGGGGCTAGCGGGGGGCGGTGAGCAGTTCTTC. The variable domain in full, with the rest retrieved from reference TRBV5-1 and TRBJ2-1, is KAGVTQTPRYLIKTRGQQVTLSCSPISGHRSVSWYQQTPGQGLQFLFEYFSETQRNKGNFPGRFSGRQFSNSRSEMNVSTLELGDSALYLCASSLEGLAGGGEQFFGPGTRLTVL.

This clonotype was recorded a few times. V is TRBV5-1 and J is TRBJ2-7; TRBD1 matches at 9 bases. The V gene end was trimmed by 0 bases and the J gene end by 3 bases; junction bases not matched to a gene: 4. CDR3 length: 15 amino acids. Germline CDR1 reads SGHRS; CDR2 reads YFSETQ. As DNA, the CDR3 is TGCGCCAGCAGCTTGGGGGCGGGACAGGGCTACGAGCAGTACTTC. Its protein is CASSLGAGQGYEQYF. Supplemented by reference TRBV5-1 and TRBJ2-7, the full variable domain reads KAGVTQTPRYLIKTRGQQVTLSCSPISGHRSVSWYQQTPGQGLQFLFEYFSETQRNKGNFPGRFSGRQFSNSRSEMNVSTLELGDSALYLCASSLGAGQGYEQYFGPGTRLTVT.

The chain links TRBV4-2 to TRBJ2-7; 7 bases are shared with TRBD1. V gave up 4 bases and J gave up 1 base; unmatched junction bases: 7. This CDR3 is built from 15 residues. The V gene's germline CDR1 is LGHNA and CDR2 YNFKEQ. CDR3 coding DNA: TGTGCCAGCAGCCCGGGACAGTCTGGGTCCTACGAGCAGTACTTC. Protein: CASSPGQSGSYEQYF.

The DNA for the CDR3 is TGTGCCAGCCTCTCGGGACAGGGAAGGGAGACCCAGTACTTC. Protein sequence: CASLSGQGRETQYF. This rearrangement joins TRBV6-4 to TRBJ2-5; 9 positions match TRBD1. Losses at the gene ends were 8 bases for V and 5 bases for J; bases not matched to a gene: 9. The germline V gene encodes CDR1 MRHNA and CDR2 SNTAGT. The CDR3 consists of 14 residues.

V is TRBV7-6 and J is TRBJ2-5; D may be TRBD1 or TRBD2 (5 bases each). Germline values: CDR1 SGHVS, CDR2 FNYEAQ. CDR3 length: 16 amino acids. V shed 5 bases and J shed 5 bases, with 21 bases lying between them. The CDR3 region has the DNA TGTGCCAGCAGCCAAGACGGGGCATCCCTTCGGGAGACCCAGTACTTC. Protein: CASSQDGASLRETQYF.

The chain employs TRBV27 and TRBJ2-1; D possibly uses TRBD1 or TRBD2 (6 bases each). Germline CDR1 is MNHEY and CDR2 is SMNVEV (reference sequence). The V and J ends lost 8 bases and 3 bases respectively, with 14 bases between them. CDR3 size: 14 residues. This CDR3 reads CASGWEDSYNEQFF. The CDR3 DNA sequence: TGTGCCAGCGGTTGGGAGGACAGCTACAATGAGCAGTTCTTC.

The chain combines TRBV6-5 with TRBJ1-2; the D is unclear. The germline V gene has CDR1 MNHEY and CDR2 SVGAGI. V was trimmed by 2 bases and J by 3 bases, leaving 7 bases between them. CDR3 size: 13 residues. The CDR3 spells CASSYRTYYGYTF. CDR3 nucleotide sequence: TGTGCCAGCAGTTACAGGACGTACTATGGCTACACCTTC.